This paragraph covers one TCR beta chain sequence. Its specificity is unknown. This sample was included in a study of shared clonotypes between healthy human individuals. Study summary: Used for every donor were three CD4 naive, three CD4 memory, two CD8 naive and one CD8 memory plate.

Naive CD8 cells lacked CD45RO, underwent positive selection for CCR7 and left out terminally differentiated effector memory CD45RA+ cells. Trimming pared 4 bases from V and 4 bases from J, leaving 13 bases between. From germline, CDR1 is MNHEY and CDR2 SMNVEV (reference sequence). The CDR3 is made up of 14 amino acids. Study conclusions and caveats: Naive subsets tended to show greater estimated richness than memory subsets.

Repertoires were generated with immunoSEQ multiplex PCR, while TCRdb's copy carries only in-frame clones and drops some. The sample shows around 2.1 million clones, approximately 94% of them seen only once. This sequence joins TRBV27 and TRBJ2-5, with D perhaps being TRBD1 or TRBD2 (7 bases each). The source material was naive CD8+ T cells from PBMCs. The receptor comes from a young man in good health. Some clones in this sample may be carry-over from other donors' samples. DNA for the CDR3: TGTGCCAGCAGTTCCCCAGGGGGGGTAGAGACCCAGTACTTC. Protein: CASSSPGGVETQYF.